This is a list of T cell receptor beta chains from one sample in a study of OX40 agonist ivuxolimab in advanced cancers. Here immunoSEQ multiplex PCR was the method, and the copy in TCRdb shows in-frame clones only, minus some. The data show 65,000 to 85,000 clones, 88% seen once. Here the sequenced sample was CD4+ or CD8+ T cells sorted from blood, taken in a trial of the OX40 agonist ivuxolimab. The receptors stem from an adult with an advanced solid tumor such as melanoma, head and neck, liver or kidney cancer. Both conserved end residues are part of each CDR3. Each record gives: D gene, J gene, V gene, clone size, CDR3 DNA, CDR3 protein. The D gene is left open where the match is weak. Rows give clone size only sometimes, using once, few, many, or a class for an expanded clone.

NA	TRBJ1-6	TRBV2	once	TGTGCCAGCAGTGGCGGGACAAAAGGGTCACCCCTCCACTTT	CASSGGTKGSPLHF
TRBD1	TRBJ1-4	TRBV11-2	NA	TGTGCCAGCAGCGTCGGACAGGGTGGAAAACTGTTTTTT	CASSVGQGGKLFF
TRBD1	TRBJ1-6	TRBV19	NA	TGTGCCAGTAGTGCGGACAGGGGTTTGAATTCACCCCTCCACTTT	CASSADRGLNSPLHF
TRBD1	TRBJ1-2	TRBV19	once	TGTGCCAGTAGTATTAGAGGGGGCGGCTACACCTTC	CASSIRGGGYTF
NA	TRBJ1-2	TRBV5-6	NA	TGTGCCAGCAGCAAAGACCGAGCTAACTATGGCTACACCTTC	CASSKDRANYGYTF
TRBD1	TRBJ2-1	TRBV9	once	TGTGCCAGCACCGGGACAGGTCTCAATGAGCAGTTCTTC	CASTGTGLNEQFF
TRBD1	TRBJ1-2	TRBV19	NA	TGTGCCAGTACCCCTGAGGGACAGGGTGTCTATGGCTACACCTTC	CASTPEGQGVYGYTF
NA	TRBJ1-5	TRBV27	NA	TGTGCCAGCAGTTTATCGGTGTATAGCAATCAGCCCCAGCATTTT	CASSLSVYSNQPQHF
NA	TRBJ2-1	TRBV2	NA	TGTGCCAGCATCTTAGCTAATGAGCAGTTCTTC	CASILANEQFF
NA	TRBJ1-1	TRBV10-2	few	TGCGCCAGCAGTCCGGGACGAAGGGGTACTGAAGCTTTCTTT	CASSPGRRGTEAFF
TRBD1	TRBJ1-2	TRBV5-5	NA	TGTGCCAGCAGCTTACCATCCGGGACAGGGGGCTATGGCTACACCTTC	CASSLPSGTGGYGYTF
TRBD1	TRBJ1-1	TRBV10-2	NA	TGCGCCAGCAATGACCCGGGACAGGGAAACACTGAAGCTTTCTTT	CASNDPGQGNTEAFF
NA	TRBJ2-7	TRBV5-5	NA	TGTGCCAGCAGCTTGGGGCTAGCGAGGTACGAGCAGTACTTC	CASSLGLARYEQYF
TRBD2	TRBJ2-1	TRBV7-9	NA	TGTGCCAGCAGTTTAGCGGGGGCTTACAATGAGCAGTTCTTC	CASSLAGAYNEQFF
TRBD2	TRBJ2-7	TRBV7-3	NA	TGTGCCAGCAGTGGAGAAACTAGCGGGACTCTCTACGAGCAGTACTTC	CASSGETSGTLYEQYF
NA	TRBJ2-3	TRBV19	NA	TGTGCCAGTAGTGTGCTAGATACGCAGTATTTT	CASSVLDTQYF
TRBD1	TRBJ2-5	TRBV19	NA	TGTGCCAGTACGCCCGGGACAGCCTACCAAGAGACCCAGTACTTC	CASTPGTAYQETQYF
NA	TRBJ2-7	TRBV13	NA	TGTGCCAGCAGCCTGGGGGGTGGGAGCTCCTACGAGCAGTACTTC	CASSLGGGSSYEQYF
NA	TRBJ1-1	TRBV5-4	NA	TGTGCCAGCAGCATTTCCCGGGCGGAAGCTTTCTTT	CASSISRAEAFF
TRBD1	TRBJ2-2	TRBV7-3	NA	TGTGCCAGCAGCATTTGGACAGGGTTCAACACCGGGGAGCTGTTTTTT	CASSIWTGFNTGELFF
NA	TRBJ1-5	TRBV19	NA	TGTGCCACCAAACCCGCAGGGTCTACTTATAGCAATCAGCCCCAGCATTTT	CATKPAGSTYSNQPQHF
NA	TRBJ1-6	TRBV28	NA	TGTGCCAGCAGTCCTCCGGGACAAACGCATTCACCCCTCCACTTT	CASSPPGQTHSPLHF
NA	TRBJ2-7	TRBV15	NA	TGTGCCACCAGCAGAGTAGAAGTTGGAGGGGAGCAGTACTTC	CATSRVEVGGEQYF
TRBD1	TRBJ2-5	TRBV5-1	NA	TGCGCCAGCAGCTTGGCCCAGGGGGCTTGGGAGACCCAGTACTTC	CASSLAQGAWETQYF
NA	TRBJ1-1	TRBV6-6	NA	TGTGCCAGCAGTTACGCGGGTACTGAAGCTTTCTTT	CASSYAGTEAFF
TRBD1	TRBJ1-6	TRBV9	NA	TGTGCCAGCAGCGTAGTTGCCTCAGGGGGGGTAAATTCACCCCTCCACTTT	CASSVVASGGVNSPLHF
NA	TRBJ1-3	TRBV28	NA	TGTGCCAGCAGTCCAGGTGCTTCTGGAAACACCATATATTTT	CASSPGASGNTIYF
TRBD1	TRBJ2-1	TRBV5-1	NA	TGCGCCAGCAGCCCGGGACAGGGTTACAATGAGCAGTTCTTC	CASSPGQGYNEQFF
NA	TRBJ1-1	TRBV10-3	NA	TGTGCCATCAGTCAGACTGCGAACACTGAAGCTTTCTTT	CAISQTANTEAFF
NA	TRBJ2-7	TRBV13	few	TGTGCCAGCAGCTCCCCATTCCCGGGGCCCTACGAGCAGTACTTC	CASSSPFPGPYEQYF
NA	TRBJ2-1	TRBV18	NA	TGTGCCAGCTCAGCCACACAGGGTTGGGGATACAATGAGCAGTTCTTC	CASSATQGWGYNEQFF
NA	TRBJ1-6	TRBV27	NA	TGTGCCAGCAGTTTACTATCCGGTAGTTCACCCCTCCACTTT	CASSLLSGSSPLHF
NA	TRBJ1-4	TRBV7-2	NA	TGTGCCAGCAGCTTAGAACCGTTCGAGGAAAAACTGTTTTTT	CASSLEPFEEKLFF
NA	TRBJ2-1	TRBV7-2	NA	TGTGCCAGCAACCAACTCGGGGGTTACAATGAGCAGTTCTTC	CASNQLGGYNEQFF
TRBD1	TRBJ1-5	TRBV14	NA	TGTGCCAGCAGCTCGAAACGGACAGGGGATAGCAATCAGCCCCAGCATTTT	CASSSKRTGDSNQPQHF
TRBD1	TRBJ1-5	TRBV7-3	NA	TGTGCCAGCAGTTGGGACAGCTTGAGCAATCAGCCCCAGCATTTT	CASSWDSLSNQPQHF
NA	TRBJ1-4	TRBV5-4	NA	TGTGCCAGCAGCTTGGATGGAAAGAGTAATGAAAAACTGTTTTTT	CASSLDGKSNEKLFF